Below are 4 T cell receptor beta chains sequenced from a single sample in a study of CD8 T cells in ankylosing spondylitis. Study-wide findings and caveats: Characteristic of ankylosing spondylitis blood, it appeared, was a TCR beta motif comprising several highly homologous variants.

TCRdb analysed the 5' RACE reads with MiXCR anew, one entry per CDR3 protein. Counted here are 750,000 to 850,000 distinct CDR3 sequences, approximately 12% occurring once; the ten biggest clones make up less than 0.65%. These receptors are not linked to any known antigen. Sequencing was done on a sample of blood, either unsorted or a sorted T cell fraction (not recorded which). Receptor source: a male donor with ankylosing spondylitis.

The rearrangement uses TRBV20-1 and TRBJ1-1, with D possibly matching TRBD1 (6 bases). V lost 3 bases and J 1 base, leaving 15 bases between the germline ends. This CDR3 is 15 amino acids long. Germline CDR1 reads DFQATT; CDR2 reads SNEGSKA (reference sequence). The DNA of the CDR3 is TGCAGTGCTAGGAGTCCTGCAGGGGCGAACACTGAAGCTTTCTTT. Residues: CSARSPAGANTEAFF.

The chain employs TRBV20-1 and TRBJ2-7; TRBD1 agrees at 7 bases. Unmatched junction bases numbered 10, after V lost 5 bases and J lost 6 bases. Germline assignment: CDR1 DFQATT and CDR2 SNEGSKA (reference sequence). The CDR3 consists of 13 residues. The CDR3 spells CSARDRVLGEQYF. The CDR3, as DNA: TGCAGTGCTCGTGACAGGGTGTTGGGCGAGCAGTACTTC.

In this sample, this clonotype turned up many times. Here the CDR3 reads CASSPGQGWYEQYF. The CDR3 DNA is TGTGCCAGCAGCCCGGGACAGGGATGGTACGAGCAGTACTTC. The V and J genes are TRBV9 and TRBJ2-7, with 9 bases identical to TRBD1. The CDR3 has 14 amino acids. In germline, CDR1 is SGDLS, CDR2 YYNGEE. J gave up 4 bases and V 4 bases, and 6 bases lay outside the gene matches.

The chain carries TRBV20-1 and TRBJ2-1; D is uncertain. The V gene lost 2 bases and the J gene lost 3 bases, with 11 bases spanning the gap. CDR3 length: 14 residues. Per the germline V gene, CDR1 is DFQATT and CDR2 is SNEGSKA (reference sequence). DNA of the CDR3: TGCAGTGCTAGATGGCACCCAGGCTACAATGAGCAGTTCTTC. This sequence encodes CSARWHPGYNEQFF.